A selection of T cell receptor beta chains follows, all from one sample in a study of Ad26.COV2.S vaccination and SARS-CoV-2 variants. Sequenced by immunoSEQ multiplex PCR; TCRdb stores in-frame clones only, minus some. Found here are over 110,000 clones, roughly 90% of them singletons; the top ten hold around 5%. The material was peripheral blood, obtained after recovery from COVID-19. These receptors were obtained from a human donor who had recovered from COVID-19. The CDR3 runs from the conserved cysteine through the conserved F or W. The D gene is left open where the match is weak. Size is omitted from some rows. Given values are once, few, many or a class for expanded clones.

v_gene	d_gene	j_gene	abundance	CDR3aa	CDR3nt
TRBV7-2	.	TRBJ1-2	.	CASSGLRTESYGYTF	TGTGCCAGCAGCGGCCTTAGGACCGAATCCTATGGCTACACCTTC
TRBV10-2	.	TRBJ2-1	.	CASSEVREKLFF	TGCGCCAGCAGTGAAGTAAGGGAAAAGTTGTTCTTC
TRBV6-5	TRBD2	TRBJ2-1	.	CASTLSGGVEQFF	TGTGCCAGCACCCTTAGCGGGGGGGTTGAGCAGTTCTTC
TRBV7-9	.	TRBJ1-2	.	CASSPPLGGAGYGYTF	TGTGCCAGCAGCCCACCCCTTGGGGGGGCGGGCTATGGCTACACCTTC
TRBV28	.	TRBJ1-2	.	CASARGGALNYGYTF	TGTGCCAGTGCGAGGGGGGGTGCCCTGAACTATGGCTACACCTTC
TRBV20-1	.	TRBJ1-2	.	CSAGSYGYTF	TGCAGTGCAGGGTCCTATGGCTACACCTTC
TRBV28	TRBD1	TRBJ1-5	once	CASSYENRGQQPQHF	TGTGCCAGCAGCTATGAAAACAGGGGGCAGCAGCCCCAGCATTTT
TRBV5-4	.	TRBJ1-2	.	CASSFRDINYGYTF	TGTGCCAGCAGCTTCCGGGACATTAACTATGGCTACACCTTC
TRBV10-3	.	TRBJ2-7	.	CAISLDGNFYEQYF	TGTGCCATCAGTTTAGACGGGAACTTCTACGAGCAGTACTTC
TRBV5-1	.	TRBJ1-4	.	CASSWAADNEKLFF	TGCGCCAGCAGCTGGGCAGCAGATAATGAAAAACTGTTTTTT
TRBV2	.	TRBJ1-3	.	CASSDKTFTGFTIYF	TGTGCCAGCAGTGATAAGACTTTCACGGGGTTCACCATATATTTT
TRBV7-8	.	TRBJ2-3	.	CASSFISDLSTDTQYF	TGTGCCAGCAGCTTCATTTCGGACCTCAGCACAGATACGCAGTATTTT
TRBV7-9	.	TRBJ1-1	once	CASSSSGTEAFF	TGTGCCAGCAGCTCCTCGGGAACTGAAGCTTTCTTT
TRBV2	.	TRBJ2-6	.	CASTRGSRGANVLTF	TGTGCCAGCACTCGGGGGTCTAGAGGGGCCAACGTCCTGACTTTC
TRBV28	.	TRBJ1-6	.	CASRDSFFLHF	TGTGCCAGCAGAGACTCCTTCTTCCTCCACTTT
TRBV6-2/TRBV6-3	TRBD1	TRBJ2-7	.	CASSLTGGIYEQYF	TGTGCCAGCAGTTTGACAGGGGGAATATACGAGCAGTACTTC
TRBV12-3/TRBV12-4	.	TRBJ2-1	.	CASSLNSNEQFF	TGTGCCAGCAGTTTGAACAGCAATGAGCAGTTCTTC
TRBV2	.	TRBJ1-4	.	CASSETDYRSEKLFF	TGTGCCAGCAGTGAGACCGATTATAGGTCCGAAAAACTGTTTTTT
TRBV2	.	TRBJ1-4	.	CASRTGNEKLFF	TGTGCCAGCAGGACAGGAAATGAAAAACTGTTTTTT
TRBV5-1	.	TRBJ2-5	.	CASRVGETQYF	TGCGCCAGCAGAGTAGGGGAGACCCAGTACTTC
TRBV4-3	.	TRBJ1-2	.	CASSQDKDWGYTF	TGCGCCAGCAGCCAAGACAAGGATTGGGGCTACACCTTC
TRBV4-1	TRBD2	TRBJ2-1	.	CASRHSGGDNEQFF	TGCGCCAGCAGACATAGCGGGGGGGACAATGAGCAGTTCTTC
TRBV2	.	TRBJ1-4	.	CACGGQGVGKLFF	TGTGCCTGTGGGGGGCAGGGTGTTGGAAAACTGTTTTTT
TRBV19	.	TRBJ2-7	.	CASSISPGEKSYEQYF	TGTGCCAGTAGTATTTCCCCAGGGGAGAAGTCCTACGAGCAGTACTTC
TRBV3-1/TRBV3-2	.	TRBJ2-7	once	CASSQDTGTYEQYF	TGTGCCAGCAGCCAAGACACAGGGACCTACGAGCAGTACTTC
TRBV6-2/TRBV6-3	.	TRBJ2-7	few	CASSYSRIYEQYF	TGTGCCAGCAGTTACTCGAGAATCTACGAGCAGTACTTC
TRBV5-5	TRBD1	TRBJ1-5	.	CASSLLQGGNQPQHF	TGTGCCAGCAGCTTGTTGCAGGGGGGGAATCAGCCCCAGCATTTT
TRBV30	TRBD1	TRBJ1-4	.	CAWSEAGQGVNRNTNEKLFF	TGTGCCTGGAGCGAGGCGGGACAGGGAGTCAACCGAAACACTAATGAAAAACTGTTTTTT
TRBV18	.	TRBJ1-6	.	CASSPGQFLNNSPLHF	TGTGCCAGCTCACCAGGACAGTTCCTTAATAATTCACCCCTCCACTTT
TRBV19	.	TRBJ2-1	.	CASSFGVLEQFF	TGTGCCAGTAGTTTCGGCGTTCTGGAGCAGTTCTTC
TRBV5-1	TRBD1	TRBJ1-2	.	CASSVQGAYGYTF	TGCGCCAGCAGCGTCCAGGGGGCGTATGGCTACACCTTC
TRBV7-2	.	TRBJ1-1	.	CASSLGAPANTEAFF	TGTGCCAGCAGCTTAGGGGCCCCAGCGAACACTGAAGCTTTCTTT
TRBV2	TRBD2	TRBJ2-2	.	CASSAEHSGGPYTGELFF	TGTGCCAGCAGCGCTGAACATAGCGGGGGGCCCTACACCGGGGAGCTGTTTTTT
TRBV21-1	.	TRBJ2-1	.	CASSSHRGHYNEQFF	TGTGCCAGCAGCTCACATCGTGGACACTACAATGAGCAGTTCTTC
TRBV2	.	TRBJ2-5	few	CASSDSRQTQYF	TGTGCCAGCAGTGATAGTCGGCAGACCCAGTACTTC
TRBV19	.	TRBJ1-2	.	CASRAQTVYGYTF	TGTGCCAGTAGGGCCCAGACGGTCTATGGCTACACCTTC
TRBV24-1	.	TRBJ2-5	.	CATSDNAPTGPETQYF	TGTGCCACCAGTGACAATGCCCCCACAGGCCCAGAGACCCAGTACTTC
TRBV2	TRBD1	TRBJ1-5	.	CASSQTGNRNQPQHF	TGTGCCAGCAGCCAGACAGGGAATCGCAATCAGCCCCAGCATTTT
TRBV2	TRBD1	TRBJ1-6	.	CASSGGQGGGSPLHF	TGTGCCAGCTCTGGGGGCCAGGGGGGTGGGTCACCCCTCCACTTT
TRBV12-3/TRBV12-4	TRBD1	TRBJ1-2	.	CASSLPTGLGYTF	TGTGCCAGCAGTCTCCCGACAGGGCTGGGCTACACCTTC
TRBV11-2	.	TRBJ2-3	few	CASSLDPSGTDTQYF	TGTGCCAGCAGCTTAGACCCGTCGGGAACAGATACGCAGTATTTT
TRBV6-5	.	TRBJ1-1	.	CASRRGGLDEAFF	TGTGCCAGCAGGAGGGGGGGTTTGGATGAAGCTTTCTTT
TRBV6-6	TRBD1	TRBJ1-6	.	CASSSSDRSTNSPLHF	TGTGCCAGCAGTTCCTCGGACAGGTCCACCAATTCACCCCTCCACTTT
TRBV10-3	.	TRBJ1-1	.	CAISGENTEAFF	TGTGCCATCAGTGGCGAGAACACTGAAGCTTTCTTT
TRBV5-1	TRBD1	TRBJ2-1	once	CASSLGQGYNEQFF	TGCGCCAGCAGCTTGGGACAGGGATACAATGAGCAGTTCTTC
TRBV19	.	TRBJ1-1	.	CASSIIPGHITEAFF	TGTGCCAGTAGTATAATACCGGGACATATTACTGAGGCTTTCTTT
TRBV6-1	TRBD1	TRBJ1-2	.	CASNLGDRDYGYTF	TGTGCCAGCAACCTAGGAGACAGGGACTATGGCTACACCTTC
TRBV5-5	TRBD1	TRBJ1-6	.	CASSSIPGQGASPLHF	TGTGCCAGCAGCTCCATACCGGGACAGGGGGCTTCACCCCTCCACTTT
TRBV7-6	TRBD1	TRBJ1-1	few	CASSTRQGMNTEAFF	TGTGCCAGCAGCACTAGACAGGGCATGAACACTGAAGCTTTCTTT